Each of the 6 T cell receptor beta chains below was sequenced from the same sample in a study of blood T cell repertoires in COVID-19. Some clones are missing from TCRdb's copy, which holds only in-frame ones; the method was immunoSEQ multiplex PCR. Here the sample spans approximately 150,000 clones, 84% being singletons. Sequencing used PBMCs or T cells enriched from blood (not recorded which). These TCRs come from a man aged 45-60 years who had recovered from COVID-19.

The rearrangement links TRBV7-9 to TRBJ2-5, with 12 positions matching TRBD1. Germline CDR1 reads SEHNR; CDR2 reads FQNEAQ (reference sequence). This CDR3 has 15 amino acids. Germline trimming cut 5 bases from V and 7 bases from J; bases unmatched to any gene: 8. The DNA for the CDR3 is TGTGCCAGCAGCCCCGGGACAGGGGGCGATCGGACCCAGTACTTC. It yields the protein CASSPGTGGDRTQYF. Drawing the rest from reference TRBV7-9 and TRBJ2-5, the complete variable domain is DTGVSQNPRHKITKRGQNVTFRCDPISEHNRLYWYRQTLGQGPEFLTYFQNEAQLEKSRLLSDRFSAERPKGSFSTLEIQRTEQGDSAMYLCASSPGTGGDRTQYFGPGTRLLVL.

In its sample, this clone was seen a few times. V usage is TRBV6-4 and J usage is TRBJ1-2, with 8 bases fitting TRBD1. J was trimmed by 10 bases and V by 4 bases; bases with no gene match: 8. Per the germline V gene, CDR1 is MRHNA and CDR2 is SNTAGT. The length of the CDR3 is 13 residues. The CDR3 loop is CASSATGTGSYTF. In DNA, the CDR3 is TGTGCCAGCAGTGCCACCGGGACAGGCTCCTACACCTTC.

V gene TRBV6-1 combines with J gene TRBJ1-1; a possible D gene is TRBD1 (5 bases). Trimming stripped 4 bases from V and 4 bases from J, with 13 bases between. Germline-derived CDR1 and CDR2 are MNHNS and SASEGT. CDR3 length equals 14 residues. For the CDR3, the DNA is TGTGCCAGCAGTGTATGGGGGGAGACCACTGAAGCTTTCTTT. The encoded protein is CASSVWGETTEAFF.

This clone was seen a handful of times. The rearrangement uses TRBV5-1 and TRBJ1-2; D uncertain. The length of the CDR3 is 12 residues. Germline V gene sequence: CDR1 SGHRS, CDR2 YFSETQ. Trimming stripped 3 bases from V and 8 bases from J, with 11 bases between. The CDR3 loop reads CASSSSAVGYTF. The CDR3 bases are TGCGCCAGCAGCTCGTCCGCGGTCGGCTACACCTTC.

This chain connects TRBV5-6 to TRBJ1-3; 7 bases align to TRBD1. CDR1 is SGHDT, CDR2 YYEEEE, per germline. J lost 0 bases, V lost 5 bases, and 11 bases had no gene match. The CDR3 covers 17 residues. Here the CDR3 reads CASRTSDRAVSGNTIYF. CDR3 sequence (DNA): TGTGCCAGCAGAACCAGCGACAGGGCAGTCTCTGGAAACACCATATATTTT.

The V gene is TRBV5-4, the J gene TRBJ2-5; tentative D call: TRBD2 (5 bases). The V and J ends lost 0 bases and 0 bases respectively, with 9 bases between them. The CDR3 loop spans 15 amino acids. CDR1 and CDR2 (germline): SGHNT, YYREEE (reference sequence). CDR3 in DNA: TGTGCCAGCAGCTTGGCCGGACTTTACCAAGAGACCCAGTACTTC. Encoded protein: CASSLAGLYQETQYF.